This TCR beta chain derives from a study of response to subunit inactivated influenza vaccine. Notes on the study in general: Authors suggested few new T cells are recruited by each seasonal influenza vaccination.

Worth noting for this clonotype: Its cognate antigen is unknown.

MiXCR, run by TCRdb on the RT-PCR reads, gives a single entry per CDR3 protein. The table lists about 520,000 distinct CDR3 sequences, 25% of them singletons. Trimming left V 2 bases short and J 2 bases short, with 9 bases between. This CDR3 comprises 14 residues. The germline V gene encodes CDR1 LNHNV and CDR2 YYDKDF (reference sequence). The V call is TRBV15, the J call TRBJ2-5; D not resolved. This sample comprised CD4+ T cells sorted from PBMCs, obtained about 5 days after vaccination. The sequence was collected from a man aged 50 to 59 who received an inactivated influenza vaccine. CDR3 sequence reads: CATSRTATQETQYF. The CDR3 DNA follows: TGTGCCACCAGCAGAACAGCAACACAAGAGACCCAGTACTTC.